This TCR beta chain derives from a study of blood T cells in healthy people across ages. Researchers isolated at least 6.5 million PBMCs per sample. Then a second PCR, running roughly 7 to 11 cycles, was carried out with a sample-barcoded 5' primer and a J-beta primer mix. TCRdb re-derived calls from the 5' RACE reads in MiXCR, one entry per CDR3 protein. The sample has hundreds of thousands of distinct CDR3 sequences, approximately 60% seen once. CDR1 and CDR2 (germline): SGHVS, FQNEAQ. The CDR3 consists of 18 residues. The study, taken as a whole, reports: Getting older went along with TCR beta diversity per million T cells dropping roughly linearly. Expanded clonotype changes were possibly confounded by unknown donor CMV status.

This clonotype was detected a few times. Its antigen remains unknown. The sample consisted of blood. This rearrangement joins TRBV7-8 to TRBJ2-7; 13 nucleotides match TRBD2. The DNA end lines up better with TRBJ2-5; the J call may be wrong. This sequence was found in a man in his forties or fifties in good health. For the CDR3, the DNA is TGTGCCAGCAGCATTGGACTAGCGGGGGCAGGACCGACTAGGACCCAGTACTTC. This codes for CASSIGLAGAGPTRTQYF.